A single sample gave rise to the 3 T cell receptor beta chains below, sequenced in a study of T cell responses to AZD1222 COVID-19 vaccine. Here immunoSEQ multiplex PCR was the method, and the copy in TCRdb shows in-frame clones only, minus some. The top ten hold roughly 0.51% of the sample, which has around 260,000 clones, approximately 95% seen once. The sequencing used peripheral blood, collected on day 0 of AZD1222 vaccination. These receptors were obtained from an adult in good health.

The chain uses TRBV2 and TRBJ2-5, with 10 bases identical to TRBD2. CDR1 and CDR2 (germline): SNHLY, FYNNEI. This CDR3 is built from 14 residues. J was trimmed by 2 bases and V by 5 bases; bases with no gene match: 2. CDR3 loop: CASSWTSGQETQYF. As DNA, the CDR3 is TGTGCCAGCAGTTGGACTAGCGGACAAGAGACCCAGTACTTC.

The chain couples TRBV5-4 to TRBJ1-1; TRBD1 matches 7 bases. The CDR3 loop spans 14 amino acids. CDR1 and CDR2 (germline): SGHNT, YYREEE (reference sequence). V lost 4 bases and J lost 1; bases outside the gene matches: 4. The CDR3 DNA reads as TGTGCCAGCAGCCCACGACAGGGGAACACTGAAGCTTTCTTT. Protein sequence: CASSPRQGNTEAFF.

This sequence joins TRBV30 and TRBJ2-7; D may be TRBD2 (6 bases). This CDR3 is built from 13 residues. Germline CDR1 is GTSNPN and CDR2 is SVGIG (reference sequence). Trimming pared 0 bases from V and 9 bases from J, leaving 15 bases between. CDR3 amino acids: CAWSVRRDSGQYF. The CDR3 nucleotides read TGTGCCTGGAGTGTACGGAGGGATTCGGGGCAGTACTTC.